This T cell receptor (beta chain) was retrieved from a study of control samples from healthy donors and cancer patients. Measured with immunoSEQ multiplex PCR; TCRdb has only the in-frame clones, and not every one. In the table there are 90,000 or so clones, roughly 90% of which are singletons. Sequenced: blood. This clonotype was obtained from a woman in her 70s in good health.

The CDR3 sequence: CASSSGQGEWEQFF. The CDR3 DNA reads as TGTGCCAGCAGCTCGGGACAGGGAGAGTGGGAGCAGTTCTTC. The V gene is TRBV5-4, the J gene TRBJ2-1, with 9 bases that match TRBD1. Germline V gives CDR1 SGHNT, CDR2 YYREEE (reference sequence). This CDR3 has 14 residues. The V segment lost 3 bases and the J segment 10 bases; nucleotides outside the gene matches: 8.